This T cell receptor (beta chain) emerged from a study of CD8 T cells in ankylosing spondylitis. Study-wide results and caveats: Disease-associated clones were reportedly significantly overrepresented in matched ankylosing spondylitis synovial fluid.

TCRdb ran MiXCR on the 5' RACE reads and lists one entry per CDR3 protein. The sample shows 300,000 to 350,000 distinct CDR3 sequences, roughly 20% of them seen only once. Trimming stripped 2 bases from V and 1 base from J, with 8 bases between. Germline lookup yields CDR1 SGHTA and CDR2 FQGTGA. The CDR3 contains 15 residues. As for this clonotype: Its specificity is unknown.

The sequencing sample was made of blood, either unsorted or a sorted T cell fraction (not recorded which). The chain combines TRBV7-3 with TRBJ2-2; the D gene is possibly TRBD1 (5 bases). The receptor comes from a female donor with ankylosing spondylitis or in good health (not recorded which). The CDR3 DNA reads as TGTGCCAGCAGCTTATTTCAGGGGAACACCGGGGAGCTGTTTTTT. This encodes CASSLFQGNTGELFF.